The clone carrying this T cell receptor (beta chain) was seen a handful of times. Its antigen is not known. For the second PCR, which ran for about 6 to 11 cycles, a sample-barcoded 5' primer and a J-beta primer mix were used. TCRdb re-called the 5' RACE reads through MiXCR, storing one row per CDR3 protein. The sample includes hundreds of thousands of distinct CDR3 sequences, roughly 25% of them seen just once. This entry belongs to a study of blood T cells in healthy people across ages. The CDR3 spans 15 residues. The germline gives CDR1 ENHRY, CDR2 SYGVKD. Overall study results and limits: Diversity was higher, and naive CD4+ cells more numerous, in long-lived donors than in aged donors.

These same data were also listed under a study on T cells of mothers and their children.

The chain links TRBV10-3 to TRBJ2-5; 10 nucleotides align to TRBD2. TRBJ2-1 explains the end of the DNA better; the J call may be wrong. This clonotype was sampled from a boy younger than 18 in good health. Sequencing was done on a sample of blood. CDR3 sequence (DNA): TGTGCCATCGGAAGCCCTAGCGGGGGCTACAATGAGCAGTTCTTC. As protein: CAIGSPSGGYNEQFF.